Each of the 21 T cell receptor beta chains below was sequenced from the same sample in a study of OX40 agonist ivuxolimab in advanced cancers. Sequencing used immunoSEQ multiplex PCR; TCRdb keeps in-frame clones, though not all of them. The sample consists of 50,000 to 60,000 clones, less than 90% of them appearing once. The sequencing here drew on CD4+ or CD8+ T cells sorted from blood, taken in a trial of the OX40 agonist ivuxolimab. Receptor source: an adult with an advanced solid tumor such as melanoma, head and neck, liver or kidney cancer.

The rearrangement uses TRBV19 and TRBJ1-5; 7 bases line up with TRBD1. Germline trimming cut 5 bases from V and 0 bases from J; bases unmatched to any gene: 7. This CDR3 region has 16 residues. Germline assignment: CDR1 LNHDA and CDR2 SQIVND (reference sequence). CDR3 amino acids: CASSVTGANSNQPQHF. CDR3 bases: TGTGCCAGTAGTGTAACAGGGGCTAATAGCAATCAGCCCCAGCATTTT.

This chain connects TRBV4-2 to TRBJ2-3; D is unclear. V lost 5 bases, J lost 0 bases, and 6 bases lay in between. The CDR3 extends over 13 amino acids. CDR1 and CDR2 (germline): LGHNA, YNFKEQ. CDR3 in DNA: TGTGCCAGCAGCGCTACTAGCACAGATACGCAGTATTTT. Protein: CASSATSTDTQYF.

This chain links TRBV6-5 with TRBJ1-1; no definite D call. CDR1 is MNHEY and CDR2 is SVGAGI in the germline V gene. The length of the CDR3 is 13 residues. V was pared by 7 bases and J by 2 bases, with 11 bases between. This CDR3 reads CASNMKPNTEAFF. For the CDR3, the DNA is TGTGCCAGCAACATGAAACCTAACACTGAAGCTTTCTTT.

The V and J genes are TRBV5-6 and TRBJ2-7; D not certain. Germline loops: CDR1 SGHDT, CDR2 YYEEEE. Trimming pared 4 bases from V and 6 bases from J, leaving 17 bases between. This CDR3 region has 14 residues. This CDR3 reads CASSPLVTMSEQYF. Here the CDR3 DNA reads TGTGCCAGCAGCCCGCTTGTTACCATGAGCGAGCAGTACTTC.

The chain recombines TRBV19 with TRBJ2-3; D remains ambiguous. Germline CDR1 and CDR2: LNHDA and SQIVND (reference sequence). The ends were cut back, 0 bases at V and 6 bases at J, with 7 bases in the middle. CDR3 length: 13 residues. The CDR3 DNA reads TGTGCCAGTAGTATAGATCCTCCGGATACGCAGTATTTT. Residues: CASSIDPPDTQYF.

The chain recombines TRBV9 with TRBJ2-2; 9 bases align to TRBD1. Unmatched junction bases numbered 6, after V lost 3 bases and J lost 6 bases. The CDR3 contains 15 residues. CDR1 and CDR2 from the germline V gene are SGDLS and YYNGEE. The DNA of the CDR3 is TGTGCCAGCAGCGGGACCGACAGGGGGGCCGGGGAGCTGTTTTTT. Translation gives CASSGTDRGAGELFF.

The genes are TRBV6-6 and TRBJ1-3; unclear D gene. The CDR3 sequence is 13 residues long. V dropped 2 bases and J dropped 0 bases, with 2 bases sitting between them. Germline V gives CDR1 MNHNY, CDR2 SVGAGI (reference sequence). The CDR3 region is CASSYNSGNTIYF. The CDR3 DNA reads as TGTGCCAGCAGTTACAACTCTGGAAACACCATATATTTT.

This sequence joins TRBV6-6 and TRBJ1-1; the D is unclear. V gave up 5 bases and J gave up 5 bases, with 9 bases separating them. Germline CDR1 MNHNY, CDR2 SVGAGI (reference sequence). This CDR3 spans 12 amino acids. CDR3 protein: CASSLRWTEAFF. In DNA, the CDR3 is TGTGCCAGCAGTCTCAGATGGACTGAAGCTTTCTTT.

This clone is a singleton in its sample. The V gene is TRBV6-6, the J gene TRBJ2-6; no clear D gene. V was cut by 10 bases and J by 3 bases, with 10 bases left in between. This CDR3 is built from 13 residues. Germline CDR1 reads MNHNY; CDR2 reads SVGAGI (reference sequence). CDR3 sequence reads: CATIGHGANVLTF. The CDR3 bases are TGTGCCACCATCGGTCATGGGGCCAACGTCCTGACTTTC.

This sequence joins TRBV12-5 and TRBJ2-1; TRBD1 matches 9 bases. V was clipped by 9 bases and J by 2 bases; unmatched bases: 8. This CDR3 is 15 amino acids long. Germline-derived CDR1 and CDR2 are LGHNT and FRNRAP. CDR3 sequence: CASALTGGAYNEQFF. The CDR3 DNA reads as TGTGCTAGCGCTCTCACAGGGGGCGCCTACAATGAGCAGTTCTTC. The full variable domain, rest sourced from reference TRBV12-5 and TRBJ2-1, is DARVTQTPRHKVTEMGQEVTMRCQPILGHNTVFWYRQTMMQGLELLAYFRNRAPLDDSGMPKDRFSAEMPDATLATLKIQPSEPRDSAVYFCASALTGGAYNEQFFGPGTRLTVL.

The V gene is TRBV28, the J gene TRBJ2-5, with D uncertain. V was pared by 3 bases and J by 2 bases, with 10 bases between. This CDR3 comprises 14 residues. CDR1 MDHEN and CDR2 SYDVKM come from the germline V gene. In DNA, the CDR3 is TGTGCCAGCAGTTTTGGTACTATACAAGAGACCCAGTACTTC. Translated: CASSFGTIQETQYF.

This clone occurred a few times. CDR3 DNA sequence: TGCGCCAGCAGCTTGTTTTCCGCGGGGCCCACTGAAGCTTTCTTT. This gives the protein CASSLFSAGPTEAFF. V is TRBV5-1 and J is TRBJ1-1, with a weak D call TRBD1 (5 bases). Germline CDR1 reads SGHRS; CDR2 reads YFSETQ. Trimming left V 1 base short and J 4 bases short, with 14 bases between. The CDR3 length is 15 residues.

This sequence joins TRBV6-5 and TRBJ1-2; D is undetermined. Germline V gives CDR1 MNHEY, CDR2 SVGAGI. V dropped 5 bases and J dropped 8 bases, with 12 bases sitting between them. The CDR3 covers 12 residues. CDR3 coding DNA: TGTGCCAGCAGTAACCCTGTGGGGGGCTACACCTTC. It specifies CASSNPVGGYTF.

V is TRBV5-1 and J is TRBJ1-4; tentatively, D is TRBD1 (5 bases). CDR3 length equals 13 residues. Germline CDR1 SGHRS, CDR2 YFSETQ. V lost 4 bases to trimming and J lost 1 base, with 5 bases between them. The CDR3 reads CASSGGTNEKLFF. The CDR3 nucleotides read TGCGCCAGCAGCGGGGGAACTAATGAAAAACTGTTTTTT.

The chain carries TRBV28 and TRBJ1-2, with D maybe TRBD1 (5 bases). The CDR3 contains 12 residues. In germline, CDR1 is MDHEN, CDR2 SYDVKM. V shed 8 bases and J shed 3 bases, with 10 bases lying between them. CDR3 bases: TGTGCCAGCGGCCGGGGGGACTATGGCTACACCTTC. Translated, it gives CASGRGDYGYTF.

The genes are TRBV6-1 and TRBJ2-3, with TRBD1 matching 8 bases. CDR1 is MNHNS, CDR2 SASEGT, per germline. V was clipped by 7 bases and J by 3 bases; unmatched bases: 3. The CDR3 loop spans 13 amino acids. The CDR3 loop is CASIRQGTDTQYF. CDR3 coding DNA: TGTGCCAGCATTCGACAGGGGACAGATACGCAGTATTTT.

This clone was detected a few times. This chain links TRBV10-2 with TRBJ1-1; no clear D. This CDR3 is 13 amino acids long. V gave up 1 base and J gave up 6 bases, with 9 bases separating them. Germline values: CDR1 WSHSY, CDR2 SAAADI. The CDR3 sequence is CASSEYSAAEAFF. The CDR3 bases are TGCGCCAGCAGTGAGTATTCGGCAGCTGAAGCTTTCTTT.

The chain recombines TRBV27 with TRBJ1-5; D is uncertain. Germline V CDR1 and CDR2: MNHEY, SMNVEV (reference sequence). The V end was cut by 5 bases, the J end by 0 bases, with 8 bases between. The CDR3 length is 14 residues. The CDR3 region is CASSPGYSNQPQHF. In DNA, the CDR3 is TGTGCCAGCAGTCCGGGCTATAGCAATCAGCCCCAGCATTTT.

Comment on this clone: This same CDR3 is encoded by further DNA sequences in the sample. The CDR3 coding sequence is TGTGCCAGCAGCCCAAGCGGAGGGCCCCCATATGGCTACACCTTC. Protein sequence: CASSPSGGPPYGYTF. The chain carries TRBV6-1 and TRBJ1-2; D gene uncertain. V was shortened by 6 bases and J by 5 bases, with 19 bases between the two germline ends. Per germline, CDR1 MNHNS and CDR2 SASEGT. There are 15 residues in the CDR3.

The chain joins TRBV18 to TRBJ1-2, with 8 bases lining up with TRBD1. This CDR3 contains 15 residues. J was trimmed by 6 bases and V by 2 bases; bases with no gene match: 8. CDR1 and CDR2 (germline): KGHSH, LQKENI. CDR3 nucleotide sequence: TGTGCCAGCTCACCAGGTTGGCAGGGGGCCGATGGCTACACCTTC. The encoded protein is CASSPGWQGADGYTF. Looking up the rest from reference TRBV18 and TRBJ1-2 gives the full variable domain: NAGVMQNPRHLVRRRGQEARLRCSPMKGHSHVYWYRQLPEEGLKFMVYLQKENIIDESGMPKERFSAEFPKEGPSILRIQQVVRGDSAAYFCASSPGWQGADGYTFGSGTRLTVV.

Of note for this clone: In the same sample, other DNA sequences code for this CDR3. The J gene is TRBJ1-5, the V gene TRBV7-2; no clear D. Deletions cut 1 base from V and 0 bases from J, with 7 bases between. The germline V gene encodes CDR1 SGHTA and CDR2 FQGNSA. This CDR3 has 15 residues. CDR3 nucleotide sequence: TGTGCCAGCAGCTTAGGGACCCTTAGCAATCAGCCCCAGCATTTT. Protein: CASSLGTLSNQPQHF.